These 25 T cell receptor beta chains originate from one sample sequenced in a study of T cells in women clearing cervical HPV infection. TCRdb keeps only in-frame clones here, not all; method: immunoSEQ multiplex PCR. The sample has some 16,000 clones; the top ten hold roughly a tenth. Sequenced material: blood buffy coat. The origin of the receptors is a woman between 18 and 70 years old with a cervical HPV16 infection that either progressed to CIN3+ or cleared (not recorded which).

On this clone itself: With the read ending 3 residues before the CDR3 end, the germline J gene is used to fill in that end. The chain links TRBV7-2 to TRBJ2-3; TRBD2 might be the D (5 bases). There are 14 residues in the CDR3. Germline V gives CDR1 SGHTA, CDR2 FQGNSA. Partial CDR3 DNA: TGTGCCAGCAGCTTCACTAAGAACGGGGAGACG. It specifies CASSFTKNGET. The entire CDR3 protein is CASSFTKNGETQYF. Full variable domain (missing parts from reference TRBV7-2 and TRBJ2-3): GAGVSQSPSNKVTEKGKDVELRCDPISGHTALYWYRQSLGQGLEFLIYFQGNSAPDKSGLPSDRFSAERTGGSVSTLTIQRTQQEDSAVYLCASSFTKNGETQYFGPGTRLTVL.

Concerning this clone: Sequencing ends 3 residues short of the CDR3 end; the germline J gene provides the rest. The V call is TRBV2, the J call TRBJ1-4; 7 bases fit TRBD1. The CDR3 sequence is 14 residues long. Per germline, CDR1 SNHLY and CDR2 FYNNEI. CDR3 DNA (partial): TGTGCCAGCAGGGTAGACAGGGATAATTCACCA. It encodes CASRVDRDNSP. In full, the CDR3 reads CASRVDRDNSPLFF.

The CDR3 bases that were read are TGCGCCAGCAGCACCGGACAGAATATGAACACTGAA. Translated: CASSTGQNMNTE. The whole CDR3 region reads CASSTGQNMNTEAFF. The chain carries TRBV5-1 and TRBJ1-1; D may be TRBD1 (6 bases). The read is 3 residues too short to cover the CDR3 end, so that end is filled in from the germline J gene. CDR3 size: 15 residues. Germline-derived CDR1 and CDR2 are SGHRS and YFSETQ. With 4 bases removed from V and 0 bases from J, the gap between germline ends came to 13 bases.

As to this clone: The observed sequence ends 3 residues before the CDR3 terminus, with the missing tail filled in from the germline J gene. The J gene is TRBJ2-7, the V gene TRBV6-2 or TRBV6-3; 7 nucleotides align to TRBD1. Looked up from germline, CDR1 is MNHEY and CDR2 is SVGEGT. Trimming removed 5 bases from V and 2 bases from J; junction bases left unmatched: 3. CDR3 length: 13 amino acids. The DNA read from the CDR3 is TGTGCCAGCAGTCCAGGGACAGCCTACGAG. Translating gives CASSPGTAYE. The whole CDR3 protein reads CASSPGTAYEQYF.

In the case of this clone: The read terminates 3 residues before the CDR3 end, so the remaining end is supplied by the germline J gene. The chain couples TRBV6-1 to TRBJ1-3, with unresolved D. The CDR3 contains 14 residues. V was pared by 4 bases and J by 0 bases, with 7 bases between. Looked up from germline, CDR1 is MNHNS and CDR2 is SASEGT. The CDR3: CASSVAASGNTIYF. The CDR3 DNA, read in part, is TGTGCCAGCAGTGTGGCGGCCTCTGGAAACACC.

Regarding this clone: The read comes to an end 3 residues before the CDR3 does, leaving the germline J gene to fill in the end. The J gene is TRBJ1-2, the V gene TRBV20-1; D perhaps matches TRBD1 (5 bases). The CDR3 is 14 residues long. From germline, CDR1 is DFQATT and CDR2 SNEGSKA (reference sequence). The sequenced CDR3 bases are TGCAGTGCTAGAGATAGTCTGGGGGGAAAGGAC. Translating gives CSARDSLGGKD. The full CDR3 protein is CSARDSLGGKDYTF.

Worth noting for this clone: An end of the junction does not agree with germline; a read error may underlie this. The CDR3 end is not reached by the read, which stops 3 residues before it; the germline J gene fills it in. This rearrangement joins TRBV18 to TRBJ2-1, with unresolved D. Germline-derived CDR1 and CDR2 are KGHSH and LQKENI. The CDR3 loop spans 11 amino acids. This chain's CDR3 is CDSSQRNEQFF. The covered CDR3 bases are TGTGACAGCTCGCAGAGAAATGAG. Using reference TRBV18 and TRBJ2-1 for the parts outside the CDR3, the full variable domain is NAGVMQNPRHLVRRRGQEARLRCSPMKGHSHVYWYRQLPEEGLKFMVYLQKENIIDESGMPKERFSAEFPKEGPSILRIQQVVRGDSAAYFCDSSQRNEQFFGPGTRLTVL.

For this clone: The CDR3 goes on 3 residues after the read ends, and that part is filled in from the germline J gene. The gene calls are TRBV29-1 and TRBJ2-7, with 7 bases aligning to TRBD1. Germline values: CDR1 SQVTM, CDR2 ANQGSEA. The CDR3 has 14 amino acids. The V segment lost 5 bases and the J segment 6 bases; nucleotides outside the gene matches: 13. The chain's CDR3 is CSVSRTGLGVEQYF. CDR3 DNA, as far as it was read: TGCAGCGTTTCACGGACAGGCCTAGGTGTCGAG.

As to this clone: The read falls 3 residues short of the CDR3 end, and the missing part is taken from the germline J gene. J is TRBJ1-1 and V is TRBV7-2; possibly TRBD1 for D (6 bases). Deletions cut 5 bases from V and 1 base from J, with 14 bases between. Germline V gene sequence: CDR1 SGHTA, CDR2 FQGNSA. The CDR3 is made up of 15 amino acids. The CDR3 bases that were read are TGTGCCAGCAGCCGCGGGGGGCTCGGGAACACTGAA. The encoded protein is CASSRGGLGNTE. The whole CDR3 region reads CASSRGGLGNTEAFF.

A remark on this clone: Sequencing ends 3 residues short of the CDR3 end; the germline J gene provides the rest. The chain recombines TRBV2 with TRBJ2-6, with D perhaps matching TRBD2 (7 bases). The CDR3 totals 17 residues. V lost 4 bases to trimming and J lost 1 base, with 14 bases between them. Germline V gene sequence: CDR1 SNHLY, CDR2 FYNNEI. Partial CDR3 DNA: TGTGCCAGCAGTGCGGGGGGCGGTATATCTGGGGCCAACGTC. Translated: CASSAGGGISGANV. In full, the CDR3 reads CASSAGGGISGANVLTF.

Details on this clone: Coverage ceases 3 residues before the CDR3 finishes, and the germline J gene fills in the end. The genes are TRBV2 and TRBJ2-3, with D perhaps TRBD2 (5 bases). The ends were cut back, 3 bases at V and 8 bases at J, with 12 bases in the middle. Germline values: CDR1 SNHLY, CDR2 FYNNEI. The CDR3 has 13 residues. The DNA read from the CDR3 is TGTGCCAGCAGTGATACTCTAGCCCCTACG. Protein: CASSDTLAPT. From start to end, the CDR3 is CASSDTLAPTQYF.

Worth noting for this clone: The sequence runs out 3 residues before the end of the CDR3; the remainder is reconstructed from the germline J gene. V is TRBV5-1 and J is TRBJ2-2; tentatively, D is TRBD1 (6 bases). Germline-derived CDR1 and CDR2 are SGHRS and YFSETQ. The CDR3 covers 13 residues. V was clipped by 3 bases and J by 6 bases, with 9 bases between them. CDR3 DNA, as far as it was read: TGCGCCAGCAGCTCCGAGGGGGCCGGGGAG. It is translated as CASSSEGAGE. The entire CDR3 reads CASSSEGAGELFF.

This CDR3 reads CASSLAPTSGRSTQYF. Partial CDR3 DNA: TGTGCCAGCAGCTTAGCGCCGACTAGCGGGAGGTCGACC. The chain employs TRBV7-8 and TRBJ2-5; 13 bases are a match to TRBD2. The CDR3 end lies 3 residues beyond the end of the read and is filled in from the germline J gene. V was clipped by 0 bases and J by 7 bases; unmatched bases: 5. The CDR3 covers 16 residues. Germline CDR1 is SGHVS and CDR2 is FQNEAQ.

Worth noting for this clone: The read gets to within 3 residues of the CDR3 end, and the germline J gene fills in the rest. The chain carries TRBV7-2 and TRBJ1-2; 9 bases line up with TRBD1. The length of the CDR3 is 15 residues. Germline V gene sequence: CDR1 SGHTA, CDR2 FQGNSA. CDR3 DNA, as far as it was read: TGTGCCAGCAGCCCCGGGACAGGGATGCCAGGGGGC. As protein: CASSPGTGMPGG. The entire CDR3 sequence reads CASSPGTGMPGGYTF.

Of note for this clone: The junction and the germline gene differ at one end; a read error may be behind it. Read data end 3 residues before the CDR3 end; the end is taken from the germline J gene. Other DNA sequences in the same sample also yield this CDR3. The V and J genes are TRBV7-6 and TRBJ1-3; D gene ambiguous. The length of the CDR3 is 15 residues. CDR1 and CDR2 (germline): SGHVS, FNYEAQ. CDR3 DNA, as far as it was read: TGTGCCAGCAGCGTGGAGCGCCTTTCTGGAAACACG. Protein sequence: CASSVERLSGNT. Given in full, the CDR3 is CASSVERLSGNTIYF.

On this clone: The read finishes 3 residues shy of the CDR3 end, and the germline J gene is used to complete it. This sequence joins TRBV11-3 and TRBJ2-5; D is possibly TRBD2 (7 bases). There are 14 residues in the CDR3. The germline V gene has CDR1 SGHNT and CDR2 YENEEA. The V end lost 5 bases, the J end lost 3 bases, and 13 bases lay between the germline ends. Incomplete CDR3 DNA: TGTGCCAGCAGCCTCCCGGGGGGCGAAGAGACC. Protein product: CASSLPGGEET. The whole CDR3 protein reads CASSLPGGEETQYF.

CDR3 DNA, as far as it was read: TGTGCCAGCTCACCGCAGACTAGCGACACAGATACG. Its translation: CASSPQTSDTDT. The full CDR3 protein reads CASSPQTSDTDTQYF. The genes are TRBV18 and TRBJ2-3, with 8 bases matching TRBD2. Read data end 3 residues before the CDR3 end; the end is taken from the germline J gene. V lost 3 bases, J lost 2 bases, and 4 bases stayed unmatched. The V gene's germline CDR1 is KGHSH and CDR2 LQKENI. This CDR3 comprises 15 residues.

Points on this clone: The CDR3 end is not reached by the read, which stops 3 residues before it; the germline J gene fills it in. The chain carries TRBV7-6 and TRBJ2-3, with 11 bases lining up with TRBD2. This CDR3 region has 17 residues. The germline gives CDR1 SGHVS, CDR2 FNYEAQ. The part of the CDR3 DNA that was read is TGTGCCAGCAGCCAAACTAGCGGGGGTGAGATCGGGGAGACG. Translating gives CASSQTSGGEIGET. The whole CDR3 sequence is CASSQTSGGEIGETQYF.

Comments on this clone: The read terminates 3 residues before the CDR3 end, so the remaining end is supplied by the germline J gene. J is TRBJ1-2 and V is TRBV7-2, with 8 nucleotides matching TRBD1. Germline CDR1 is SGHTA and CDR2 is FQGNSA. The CDR3 spans 14 residues. The CDR3 spells CASSPDRGKRGYTF. Incomplete CDR3 DNA: TGTGCCAGCAGCCCCGACAGGGGAAAAAGGGGC.

Concerning this clone itself: The CDR3 goes on 3 residues after the read ends, and that part is filled in from the germline J gene. The V call is TRBV6-2 or TRBV6-3, the J call TRBJ2-7; TRBD2 agrees at 10 bases. Germline V gene data show CDR1 as MNHEY and CDR2 as SVGEGT. Trimming removed 3 bases from V and 6 bases from J; junction bases left unmatched: 8. This CDR3 is built from 15 residues. The CDR3 sequence: CASSYPSGGATEQYF. The sequenced part of the CDR3 DNA is TGTGCCAGCAGTTATCCGAGCGGGGGGGCCACCGAG.

Of note for this clone: The read terminates 3 residues ahead of where the CDR3 ends, so the germline J gene completes it. The chain has TRBV6-2 or TRBV6-3 and TRBJ1-4; possibly TRBD1 for D (5 bases). CDR1 MNHEY and CDR2 SVGEGT come from the germline V gene. The CDR3 is 14 amino acids. The covered CDR3 bases are TGTGCCAGCAGCTACGCCTCTGGGGCCAACGTA. Translation: CASSYASGANV. The whole CDR3 protein is CASSYASGANVLFF.

This CDR3 reads CSGSGDIGNEQFF. CDR3 bases read: TGCAGTGGGAGCGGAGATATCGGTAATGAG. The rearrangement links TRBV20-1 to TRBJ2-1, with D possibly being TRBD2 (5 bases). The CDR3 goes on 3 residues after the read ends, and that part is filled in from the germline J gene. The germline V gene encodes CDR1 DFQATT and CDR2 SNEGSKA (reference sequence). V was trimmed by 7 bases and J by 7 bases, leaving 17 bases between them. The CDR3 has 13 residues.

Comments on this clone: Read sequence stops 3 residues before the CDR3 end, and the germline J gene provides the missing end. This chain links TRBV6-2 or TRBV6-3 with TRBJ2-2, with D perhaps TRBD2 (6 bases). The V gene's germline CDR1 is MNHEY and CDR2 SVGEGT. The CDR3 length is 14 residues. CDR3 region: CASSLMGTGEKLFF. The DNA read from the CDR3 is TGTGCCAGCAGCCTAATGGGGACTGGTGAAAAG.

To note about this clone: The read stops 3 residues short of the end of the CDR3; the missing end is completed from the germline J gene. This sequence joins TRBV18 and TRBJ1-2; D call uncertain. This CDR3 region has 19 residues. The germline V gene has CDR1 KGHSH and CDR2 LQKENI. CDR3 amino acids: CASSPPRSSGRVSYNDYTF. The CDR3 bases that were read are TGTGCCAGCTCACCCCCCCGTAGTAGCGGGAGGGTCTCCTACAATGAC.

The CDR3 here is CASSLSGSYNEQFF. The sequenced part of the CDR3 DNA is TGTGCCAGCAGCTTGTCGGGCTCCTACAATGAG. The gene calls are TRBV7-9 and TRBJ2-1; D is ambiguous. Read data end 3 residues before the CDR3 end; the end is taken from the germline J gene. Trimming left V 3 bases short and J 0 bases short, with 6 bases between. This CDR3 comprises 14 residues. CDR1 and CDR2 from the germline V gene are SEHNR and FQNEAQ (reference sequence).